The next 6 T cell receptor beta chains were all read from a single sample in a study of blood T cell repertoires in COVID-19. TCRdb's table, derived via immunoSEQ multiplex PCR, lists solely in-frame clones and lacks some. The sample yields fewer than 250,000 clones, roughly 84% seen once. Sequenced sample: peripheral blood. The receptors come from a woman aged 45-59 years with acute or convalescent COVID-19.

This clone has a handful of counts. The chain is built from TRBV15 and TRBJ2-5, with D perhaps matching TRBD2 (6 bases). V lost 0 bases to trimming and J lost 4 bases, with 9 bases between them. The CDR3 consists of 14 residues. CDR1 and CDR2 (germline): LNHNV, YYDKDF (reference sequence). CDR3 DNA sequence: TGTGCCACCAGCAGAGAATGGGGGGTAGAGACCCAGTACTTC. This encodes CATSREWGVETQYF. Based on the CDR3 plus reference TRBV15 and TRBJ2-5, the full variable domain is DAMVIQNPRYQVTQFGKPVTLSCSQTLNHNVMYWYQQKSSQAPKLLFHYYDKDFNNEADTPDNFQSRRPNTSFCFLDIRSPGLGDTAMYLCATSREWGVETQYFGPGTRLLVL.

The V call is TRBV2, the J call TRBJ1-1; the D gene is possibly TRBD1 (5 bases). Trimming took 4 bases from V and 6 from J, leaving 15 bases between them. The CDR3 has 14 amino acids. CDR1 and CDR2 from the germline V gene are SNHLY and FYNNEI. Here the CDR3 reads CASSARGGAAEAFF. Here the CDR3 DNA reads TGTGCCAGCAGTGCCCGAGGAGGGGCGGCTGAAGCTTTCTTT. Filled out from reference TRBV2 and TRBJ1-1, the complete variable domain reads EPEVTQTPSHQVTQMGQEVILRCVPISNHLYFYWYRQILGQKVEFLVSFYNNEISEKSEIFDDQFSVERPDGSNFTLKIRSTKLEDSAMYFCASSARGGAAEAFFGQGTRLTVV.

This chain joins TRBV6-5 and TRBJ1-4; 8 nucleotides align to TRBD1. V was clipped by 5 bases and J by 6 bases; unmatched bases: 8. The CDR3 totals 15 residues. Germline V gene sequence: CDR1 MNHEY, CDR2 SVGAGI. Here the CDR3 reads CASSTPDRVDEKLFF. DNA of the CDR3: TGTGCCAGCAGTACCCCGGACAGGGTAGATGAAAAACTGTTTTTT.

This chain connects TRBV11-1 to TRBJ1-2; 7 bases map to TRBD1. V shed 5 bases and J 10 bases; nucleotides not matched to a gene: 10. Looked up from germline, CDR1 is SGHAT and CDR2 is FQDESV (reference sequence). The CDR3 runs to 13 residues. This chain's CDR3 is CASSLTGEIDYTF. CDR3 DNA: TGTGCCAGCAGCCTCACAGGGGAAATCGACTACACCTTC. The complete variable domain, with remaining parts taken from reference TRBV11-1 and TRBJ1-2, reads EAEVAQSPRYKITEKSQAVAFWCDPISGHATLYWYRQILGQGPELLVQFQDESVVDDSQLPKDRFSAERLKGVDSTLKIQPAELGDSAMYLCASSLTGEIDYTFGSGTRLTVV.

This chain connects TRBV24-1 to TRBJ1-1; 7 bases map to TRBD1. Germline assignment: CDR1 KGHDR and CDR2 SFDVKD. CDR3 length: 14 residues. V was clipped by 6 bases and J by 0 bases; unmatched bases: 3. The CDR3 bases are TGTGCCACCAGTCCAGGGGGTATGAACACTGAAGCTTTCTTT. This gives the protein CATSPGGMNTEAFF.

This CDR3 reads CAWTGAASNQPQHF. The CDR3 bases are TGTGCCTGGACAGGGGCTGCGAGCAATCAGCCCCAGCATTTT. The rearrangement links TRBV30 to TRBJ1-5, with D tentatively TRBD1 (6 bases). V lost 4 bases and J 1 base, leaving 11 bases between the germline ends. Germline values: CDR1 GTSNPN, CDR2 SVGIG (reference sequence). The CDR3 is 14 amino acids.